This T cell receptor (beta chain) was sequenced for a study of blood T cell repertoires in COVID-19. The CDR3 is made up of 19 amino acids. V shed 4 bases, J shed 5 bases, and the junction held 21 bases outside the gene matches. Germline-derived CDR1 and CDR2 are SGHRS and YFSETQ. Assay: immunoSEQ multiplex PCR; the TCRdb copy retains only in-frame clones and omits some. The sample contains about 380,000 clones, about 89% of which appear only once. Cohorts were assigned according to the clinical history that participants reported. The chain combines TRBV5-1 with TRBJ2-1; 7 bases fit TRBD1. This TCR came from a man aged 25 to 40 who had recovered from COVID-19. Sequences were obtained from PBMCs or T cells enriched from blood (not recorded which). The CDR3 protein is CASSHPPGQRDHRNNEQFF. In DNA form, the CDR3 reads TGCGCCAGCAGCCACCCGCCGGGACAGCGAGACCACCGGAACAATGAGCAGTTCTTC. Using reference TRBV5-1 and TRBJ2-1 for the parts outside the CDR3, the full variable domain is KAGVTQTPRYLIKTRGQQVTLSCSPISGHRSVSWYQQTPGQGLQFLFEYFSETQRNKGNFPGRFSGRQFSNSRSEMNVSTLELGDSALYLCASSHPPGQRDHRNNEQFFGPGTRLTVL.